Below, 17 T cell receptor beta chains from the same sample are listed, as sequenced in a study of blood T cell repertoires in COVID-19. Here immunoSEQ multiplex PCR was the method, and the copy in TCRdb shows in-frame clones only, minus some. The table shows 250,000 to 400,000 clones, with roughly nine tenths occurring only once. The sequenced sample consisted of peripheral blood. These receptors all stem from a young woman with COVID-19, enrolled during active disease.

The chain uses TRBV10-3 and TRBJ1-2; possible D gene TRBD1, 6 bases. From germline, CDR1 is ENHRY and CDR2 SYGVKD. Trimming shortened V by 6 bases and J by 3 bases, and 14 bases separated the two germline ends. CDR3 length: 14 residues. The CDR3 loop reads CAIRGAGDDYGYTF. The CDR3 nucleotides read TGTGCCATCAGGGGAGCAGGGGATGACTATGGCTACACCTTC.

The chain is built from TRBV18 and TRBJ2-1; a weak D match, TRBD2 (6 bases). Germline V gene sequence: CDR1 KGHSH, CDR2 LQKENI. The V and J ends lost 1 base and 15 bases respectively, with 16 bases between them. The CDR3 has 13 amino acids. The DNA of the CDR3 is TGTGCCAGCTCACCACAAGGGACCGCGGGGATGTTCTTC. Its translation: CASSPQGTAGMFF.

The chain uses TRBV29-1 and TRBJ2-3, with 9 bases fitting TRBD1. Unmatched junction bases numbered 5, after V lost 6 bases and J lost 1 base. Germline lookup yields CDR1 SQVTM and CDR2 ANQGSEA. The CDR3 contains 14 residues. DNA of the CDR3: TGCAGCGTAAGGACAGGGGCCGGCACAGATACGCAGTATTTT. It translates to CSVRTGAGTDTQYF.

V is TRBV6-6 and J is TRBJ2-2, with TRBD2 matching 8 bases. The CDR3 spans 16 residues. Trimming cost V 2 bases and J 1 base; bases outside gene matches: 3. CDR1 and CDR2 from the germline V gene are MNHNY and SVGAGI (reference sequence). The CDR3 loop is CASSYGSGRNTGELFF. CDR3 coding DNA: TGTGCCAGCAGTTACGGAAGCGGGAGGAACACCGGGGAGCTGTTTTTT.

The chain combines TRBV29-1 with TRBJ2-2; TRBD1 matches 9 bases. The CDR3 sequence is 13 residues long. Unmatched junction bases numbered 7, after V lost 6 bases and J lost 8 bases. CDR1 is SQVTM, CDR2 ANQGSEA, per germline. The chain's CDR3 is CSVQDRGGGELFF. The CDR3 bases are TGCAGCGTGCAAGACAGGGGGGGAGGGGAGCTGTTTTTT.

This chain connects TRBV11-2 to TRBJ1-1, with D perhaps TRBD1 (6 bases). This CDR3 spans 14 amino acids. CDR1 and CDR2 (germline): SGHAT, FQNNGV. Deletions cut 5 bases from V and 1 base from J, with 11 bases between. CDR3 amino acids: CASSLTQGNTEAFF. The CDR3 nucleotides read TGTGCCAGCAGCCTCACACAGGGGAACACTGAAGCTTTCTTT.

The chain is built from TRBV5-5 and TRBJ1-1, with TRBD1 matching 7 bases. Per the germline V gene, CDR1 is SGHKS and CDR2 is YYEKEE (reference sequence). CDR3 size: 14 residues. Trimming removed 2 bases from V and 5 bases from J; junction bases left unmatched: 6. The CDR3 protein is CASSFVQGRTEAFF. The CDR3 region has the DNA TGTGCCAGCAGCTTCGTACAGGGGAGAACTGAAGCTTTCTTT.

The chain employs TRBV6-5 and TRBJ2-2; D ambiguous. Looked up from germline, CDR1 is MNHEY and CDR2 is SVGAGI. Trimming took off 0 bases at V and 4 bases at J, with 9 bases between the two ends. The CDR3 length is 15 residues. CDR3 coding DNA: TGTGCCAGCAGTTACTCCTGGGCATCCACCGGGGAGCTGTTTTTT. It encodes CASSYSWASTGELFF.

The chain links TRBV6-5 to TRBJ2-3; D might be TRBD2 (6 bases). V was cut by 2 bases and J by 3 bases, with 15 bases left in between. The CDR3 runs to 16 residues. Germline CDR1 reads MNHEY; CDR2 reads SVGAGI. The CDR3: CASSYAARGTTDTQYF. DNA for the CDR3: TGTGCCAGCAGTTACGCCGCCCGGGGGACTACAGATACGCAGTATTTT.

About this clone itself: An end of the junction differs from the germline gene, which may be a read error. V gene TRBV3-1 (or the pseudogene TRBV3-2) combines with J gene TRBJ2-2; the match to TRBD2 covers 14 bases. This CDR3 has 17 amino acids. Germline V gene lookup returns CDR1 LGHDT and CDR2 YNNKEL (reference sequence). CDR3 coding DNA: TGTGCCAGCAGACAAGGACTAGCGGGAGGAAATACCGGGGAGCTGTTTTTT. It yields the protein CASRQGLAGGNTGELFF.

The rearrangement joins TRBV19 to TRBJ1-3, with TRBD1 identical over 8 bases. The CDR3 has 16 amino acids. V was clipped by 3 bases and J by 1 base; unmatched bases: 5. Germline loops: CDR1 LNHDA, CDR2 SQIVND (reference sequence). Here the CDR3 DNA reads TGTGCCAGTAGTATCCCAGGGGGCGCATCTGGAAACACCATATATTTT. It specifies CASSIPGGASGNTIYF. Combining the CDR3 with reference TRBV19 and TRBJ1-3 gives the whole variable domain DGGITQSPKYLFRKEGQNVTLSCEQNLNHDAMYWYRQDPGQGLRLIYYSQIVNDFQKGDIAEGYSVSREKKESFPLTVTSAQKNPTAFYLCASSIPGGASGNTIYFGEGSWLTVV.

DNA for the CDR3: TGTGCCAGCAGTCCTCAGGGAAGGACTGGGGCCAACGTCCTGACTTTC. Encoded protein: CASSPQGRTGANVLTF. The J gene is TRBJ2-6, the V gene TRBV6-6; weak D call: TRBD1 (5 bases). The CDR3 sequence is 16 residues long. Trimming removed 5 bases at V and 2 bases at J, with 13 bases between. From germline, CDR1 is MNHNY and CDR2 SVGAGI (reference sequence).

The chain uses TRBV5-4 and TRBJ2-5; 14 nucleotides match TRBD2. Germline assignment: CDR1 SGHNT and CDR2 YYREEE (reference sequence). V was pared by 4 bases and J by 2 bases, with 4 bases of the junction left unmatched. The length of the CDR3 is 16 residues. CDR3 nucleotides: TGTGCCAGCAGCGGAGGACTAGCGGGAGGACAAGAGACCCAGTACTTC. This encodes CASSGGLAGGQETQYF.

There are a few counts of this clone. The rearrangement links TRBV28 to TRBJ2-5; D gene unclear. The CDR3 runs to 11 residues. CDR1 and CDR2 (germline): MDHEN, SYDVKM. V was shortened by 4 bases and J by 7 bases, with 7 bases between the two germline ends. The CDR3 here is CASSSGLTQYF. The CDR3, as DNA: TGTGCCAGCAGTTCCGGTTTGACCCAGTACTTC.

The chain links TRBV2 to TRBJ1-5, with TRBD1 identical over 7 bases. Germline-derived CDR1 and CDR2 are SNHLY and FYNNEI. CDR3 length equals 14 residues. Unmatched junction bases numbered 4, after V lost 8 bases and J lost 0 bases. CDR3 loop: CASQDRDSNQPQHF. In DNA form, the CDR3 reads TGTGCCAGCCAAGACAGGGATAGCAATCAGCCCCAGCATTTT.

In DNA, the CDR3 is TGTGCCAGCAGCCAAGGGGTCGGGTCCCTCCCTGGGGAGCAGTACTTC. Amino acids: CASSQGVGSLPGEQYF. This rearrangement joins TRBV14 to TRBJ2-7; D gene unclear. Trimming stripped 1 base from V and 7 bases from J, with 20 bases between. Germline V lookup: CDR1 SGHDN, CDR2 FVKESK. The CDR3 totals 16 residues. Full variable domain (outside the CDR3, taken from reference TRBV14 and TRBJ2-7): EAGVTQFPSHSVIEKGQTVTLRCDPISGHDNLYWYRRVMGKEIKFLLHFVKESKQDESGMPNNRFLAERTGGTYSTLKVQPAELEDSGVYFCASSQGVGSLPGEQYFGPGTRLTVT.

There are a few counts of this clone. The chain is built from TRBV4-2 and TRBJ1-4; D perhaps matches TRBD1 (6 bases). The CDR3 consists of 18 residues. The V and J ends lost 4 bases and 8 bases respectively, with 26 bases between them. Germline CDR1 reads LGHNA; CDR2 reads YNFKEQ. The CDR3 DNA sequence: TGTGCCAGCAGCCGGAGTAGGGGCCAAAGGGGGATAGGGGAAAAACTGTTTTTT. This codes for CASSRSRGQRGIGEKLFF.